This is a list of T cell receptor beta chains from one sample in a study of blood T cell repertoires in COVID-19. Clones were read by immunoSEQ multiplex PCR, and TCRdb kept only the in-frame ones, dropping some. The table lists tens of thousands of clones, over 80% of them singletons. The sample taken for sequencing was peripheral blood. These receptors were obtained from a human donor in a cohort sampled during active COVID-19. Both conserved end residues are part of each CDR3. A D gene is named only where the DNA matches it firmly. Size tells how often a clone was seen (once, few, many) or the class of an expanded clone, and some rows leave it out.

J | size | D | length | V | DNA | CDR3
TRBJ2-7 | . | . | 13 | TRBV7-8 | TGTGCCAGCAGCTTTTCCGCGGGTAAAGAGCAGTACTTC | CASSFSAGKEQYF
TRBJ2-2 | . | . | 16 | TRBV6-1 | TGTGCCAGCAGTGTTCAGGTCCCCGCGAACACCGGGGAGCTGTTTTTT | CASSVQVPANTGELFF
TRBJ1-2 | . | TRBD1 | 13 | TRBV6-2/TRBV6-3 | TGTGCCAGCAGTCGACAGGGCGGAGGGCCGTCCACCTTC | CASSRQGGGPSTF
TRBJ2-1 | few | . | 11 | TRBV6-2/TRBV6-3 | TGTGCCAGCAGTACATACAATGAGCAGTTCTTC | CASSTYNEQFF
TRBJ1-2 | . | . | 16 | TRBV10-3 | TGTGCCATCAGTGAAGGTCTGGGAGGGGACGCCTATGGCTACACCTTC | CAISEGLGGDAYGYTF
TRBJ2-1 | few | . | 11 | TRBV6-1 | TGTGCCAGCAGTGAGGCGGGACCTCAGTTCTTC | CASSEAGPQFF
TRBJ2-3 | . | . | 14 | TRBV5-6 | TGTGCCAGCAGCTGGTCAGGACTCACAGATACGCAGTATTTT | CASSWSGLTDTQYF
TRBJ2-5 | . | TRBD2 | 16 | TRBV9 | TGTGCCAGCAGCGTATTCATTGGGGGGGGTCAAGAGACCCAGTACTTC | CASSVFIGGGQETQYF
TRBJ1-1 | . | . | 13 | TRBV19 | TGTGCCAGTAGTCTACAGACGAACACTGAAGCTTTCTTT | CASSLQTNTEAFF
TRBJ2-7 | . | TRBD1 | 15 | TRBV6-5 | TGTGCCAGCAGCCGACAGGGGGTAGTCCGGAACGAGCAGTACTTC | CASSRQGVVRNEQYF
TRBJ2-7 | few | . | 14 | TRBV18 | TGTGCCAGCTCACCATGGGGCGGACCGTACGAGCAGTACTTC | CASSPWGGPYEQYF
TRBJ1-3 | . | . | 15 | TRBV2 | TGTGCCAGCAGTGAAGCGTCAGGGTCCGGAAACACCATATATTTT | CASSEASGSGNTIYF
TRBJ2-5 | . | . | 15 | TRBV18 | TGTGCCAGCTCACCTCGAACAGGGAACCGAGAGACCCAGTACTTC | CASSPRTGNRETQYF
TRBJ2-5 | . | . | 15 | TRBV19 | TGTGCCAGTAGTCCGATACCCTCGAGAGGGGAGACCCAGTACTTC | CASSPIPSRGETQYF
TRBJ1-1 | . | . | 14 | TRBV3-1/TRBV3-2 | TGTGCCAGCAGCCAACCCGGGAGGGAGACTGAAGCTTTCTTT | CASSQPGRETEAFF
TRBJ1-2 | few | . | 13 | TRBV2 | TGTGCCAGCAGTGAGGGGCTAAACTATGGCTACACCTTC | CASSEGLNYGYTF
TRBJ2-3 | . | TRBD2 | 13 | TRBV4-3 | TGCGCCAGCAGCCAAGGACTAGCTGTCACGCAGTATTTT | CASSQGLAVTQYF
TRBJ2-7 | . | . | 13 | TRBV5-1 | TGCGCCAGCAGCCATTACCAGGGGTCCGAGCAGTACTTC | CASSHYQGSEQYF
TRBJ1-2 | once | TRBD1 | 15 | TRBV11-2 | TGTGCCAGCAGGCCGACAGGGGCCCAGGGGTATGGCTACACCTTC | CASRPTGAQGYGYTF
TRBJ1-2 | . | . | 12 | TRBV25-1 | TGTGCCAGCAGTGCAACTAACTATGGCTACACCTTC | CASSATNYGYTF
TRBJ2-7 | . | TRBD1 | 14 | TRBV4-2 | TGTGCCAGCAGCGCTCCGGGACAGTCCTACGAGCAGTACTTC | CASSAPGQSYEQYF
TRBJ2-3 | . | . | 13 | TRBV5-4 | TGTGCCAGCGCAGTTCGACTAGGGGATACGCAGTATTTT | CASAVRLGDTQYF
TRBJ2-7 | few | TRBD1 | 15 | TRBV3-1/TRBV3-2 | TGTGCCAGCAGCCAAGACCGGGACAGGGTAAGGAAGCAGTACTTC | CASSQDRDRVRKQYF
TRBJ1-2 | . | TRBD1 | 15 | TRBV9 | TGTGCCAGCAGCGTAGCGACAGGGGGCGGATATGGCTACACCTTC | CASSVATGGGYGYTF
TRBJ2-7 | . | . | 17 | TRBV6-1 | TGTGCCAGCAGTGAAATTTTACGGGTCCTCCCTTCCAACGAGCAGTACTTC | CASSEILRVLPSNEQYF
TRBJ2-7 | few | TRBD2 | 15 | TRBV18 | TGTGCCAGCTCACCACCGTCCAAGCGGGGGCCCGAGCAGTACTTC | CASSPPSKRGPEQYF
TRBJ2-2 | . | TRBD1 | 14 | TRBV30 | TGTGCCTGGAGGGGACAGGGGGGCACCGGGGAGCTGTTTTTT | CAWRGQGGTGELFF
TRBJ2-2 | . | . | 15 | TRBV27 | TGTGCCAGCAGTTTTGGGGGGGGGCCCACCGGGGAGCTGTTTTTT | CASSFGGGPTGELFF
TRBJ2-7 | . | . | 16 | TRBV19 | TGTGCCAGTAGTCGGGGGGGACAGGGTGGATCCTACGAGCAGTACTTC | CASSRGGQGGSYEQYF
TRBJ1-1 | . | . | 13 | TRBV12-3/TRBV12-4 | TGTGCCAGCAGTCTGGTCCGGGGGACTGAAGCTTTCTTT | CASSLVRGTEAFF
TRBJ2-7 | . | TRBD1 | 15 | TRBV7-8 | TGTGCCAGCAGCTCCAGGACAGGGTTTGGCTACGAGCAGTACTTC | CASSSRTGFGYEQYF
TRBJ1-5 | . | . | 14 | TRBV7-9 | TGTGCCAGCAGCCCCGGGTCCCAAGATCAGCCCCAGCATTTT | CASSPGSQDQPQHF
TRBJ2-1 | . | TRBD1 | 14 | TRBV6-2/TRBV6-3 | TGTGCCAGCAGTTTCACAGGGGACCCCAATGAGCAGTTCTTC | CASSFTGDPNEQFF
TRBJ2-3 | once | . | 15 | TRBV5-1 | TGCGCCAGCAGCTTTGCCGGGACTAGCACAGATACGCAGTATTTT | CASSFAGTSTDTQYF
TRBJ1-2 | many | . | 14 | TRBV6-2/TRBV6-3 | TGTGCCAGCAGTTACTCATCAGAAAACTATGGCTACACCTTC | CASSYSSENYGYTF
TRBJ1-2 | . | . | 13 | TRBV2 | TGTGCCAGCAGTGAGGGGCGACAGATTGGCTACACCTTC | CASSEGRQIGYTF
TRBJ2-7 | . | TRBD2 | 15 | TRBV6-5 | TGTGCCAGCATTCGGAGACCCGGGACTAATTTAAAGCAGTACTTC | CASIRRPGTNLKQYF
TRBJ1-6 | . | . | 13 | TRBV30 | TGTGCCTGGAATGTAAATATTAATTCACCCCTCCACTTT | CAWNVNINSPLHF
TRBJ1-2 | . | . | 13 | TRBV30 | TGTGCCTGGAGTGTACATGTAAGCTATGGCTACACCTTC | CAWSVHVSYGYTF
TRBJ1-1 | . | . | 13 | TRBV18 | TGTGCCAGCTCACCAATTAGGAGGGCTGAAGCTTTCTTT | CASSPIRRAEAFF
TRBJ1-5 | . | . | 13 | TRBV19 | TGTGCCAGTAGTAGGGGCCCCAGGGGAAACCAGCATTTT | CASSRGPRGNQHF
TRBJ1-3 | . | . | 15 | TRBV4-1 | TGCGCCAGCAGCCATCAGGGCACGGCTGGAAACACCATATATTTT | CASSHQGTAGNTIYF
TRBJ1-2 | few | TRBD1 | 18 | TRBV18 | TGTGCCAGCTCACCAGGGACAGCCGTCGAACGTAGAATCTATGGCTACACCTTC | CASSPGTAVERRIYGYTF
TRBJ1-2 | once | . | 16 | TRBV18 | TGTGCCAGCTCACCAGCTCAGGAAAGGTTGGCCTATGGCTACACCTTC | CASSPAQERLAYGYTF